Following are 27 T cell receptor beta chains from one sample sequenced in a study of vaccination and CD4 T cells after COVID-19. Treatment denoted: roughly ten-day PBMC culture with coronavirus spike peptide pools or control peptides (ViraFEST assay). Their cognate antigens are unknown. Cultured CD4+ T-cell DNA underwent Oncomine TCR Beta short-read sequencing. TCRdb reprocessed the PCR reads with MiXCR, giving one entry per CDR3 protein. The table records fewer than 15,000 distinct CDR3 sequences, around 43% of them present only once. The sample comprised CD4+ T cells from blood, cultured in vitro. The receptors here all came from a human donor who had recovered from COVID-19.

This clonotype was detected a few times. J is TRBJ2-2 and V is TRBV2; unclear D gene. Germline loops: CDR1 SNHLY, CDR2 FYNNEI. The CDR3 consists of 14 residues. Trimming took 7 bases from V and 5 from J, leaving 14 bases between them. The CDR3 reads CASTRGPVTGELFF. CDR3 DNA: TGTGCCAGCACCCGCGGACCGGTGACCGGGGAGCTGTTTTTT.

The V and J genes are TRBV30 and TRBJ2-7; D unresolved. The CDR3 contains 15 residues. The V gene's germline CDR1 is GTSNPN and CDR2 SVGIG (reference sequence). Trimming left V 0 bases short and J 2 bases short, with 14 bases between. This CDR3 reads CAWSVFNRAPYEQYF. The DNA for the CDR3 is TGTGCCTGGAGTGTATTTAATCGGGCCCCCTACGAGCAGTACTTC.

This clonotype appeared a few times. V gene TRBV7-9 combines with J gene TRBJ1-1; no definite D call. The germline gives CDR1 SEHNR, CDR2 FQNEAQ (reference sequence). Trimming shortened V by 5 bases and J by 1 base, and 11 bases separated the two germline ends. The CDR3 is 14 residues long. The CDR3 bases are TGTGCCAGCAGCCGCCTGACGACGAACACTGAAGCTTTCTTT. This codes for CASSRLTTNTEAFF. The variable domain in full, completed from reference TRBV7-9 and TRBJ1-1, reads DTGVSQNPRHKITKRGQNVTFRCDPISEHNRLYWYRQTLGQGPEFLTYFQNEAQLEKSRLLSDRFSAERPKGSFSTLEIQRTEQGDSAMYLCASSRLTTNTEAFFGQGTRLTVV.

V gene TRBV9 combines with J gene TRBJ2-2, with D perhaps TRBD1 or TRBD2 (6 bases each). The CDR3 totals 17 residues. CDR1 is SGDLS, CDR2 YYNGEE, per germline. V dropped 4 bases and J dropped 5 bases, with 21 bases sitting between them. The CDR3 reads CASSTLGRVGGTGELFF. Written as DNA, the CDR3 is TGTGCCAGCAGCACCCTAGGGCGGGTAGGGGGGACCGGGGAGCTGTTTTTT.

The chain links TRBV18 to TRBJ2-3; TRBD2 matches at 8 bases. The germline CDR1 and CDR2 sequences are KGHSH and LQKENI. V trimming: 6 bases; J trimming: 5 bases; junction bases outside the gene matches: 7. The CDR3 has 14 amino acids. In DNA form, the CDR3 reads TGTGCCAGCTCTAAGCGGGAGTTTGTAGATACGCAGTATTTT. Residues: CASSKREFVDTQYF. Together with reference TRBV18 and TRBJ2-3, the CDR3 gives the full variable domain: NAGVMQNPRHLVRRRGQEARLRCSPMKGHSHVYWYRQLPEEGLKFMVYLQKENIIDESGMPKERFSAEFPKEGPSILRIQQVVRGDSAAYFCASSKREFVDTQYFGPGTRLTVL.

There are a few counts of this clonotype. This chain links TRBV28 with TRBJ2-1, with D unclear. Germline lookup yields CDR1 MDHEN and CDR2 SYDVKM. This CDR3 is 10 amino acids long. The ends were cut back, 5 bases at V and 9 bases at J, with 5 bases in the middle. In DNA form, the CDR3 reads TGTGCCAGCAGTGCTATTGAGCAGTTCTTC. Amino acids: CASSAIEQFF.

The chain is built from TRBV5-1 and TRBJ2-2, with D hard to call. CDR1 is SGHRS and CDR2 is YFSETQ in the germline V gene. The CDR3 runs to 16 residues. V dropped 4 bases and J dropped 0 bases, with 13 bases sitting between them. This CDR3 reads CASSLGVGSNTGELFF. For the CDR3, the DNA is TGCGCCAGCAGCCTCGGAGTAGGATCGAACACCGGGGAGCTGTTTTTT.

The table lists this clonotype with a few counts. CDR3 nucleotides: TGCAGCGTGGATAGCGGGAGAAGTCGGGCCGGGGAGCTGTTTTTT. Protein sequence: CSVDSGRSRAGELFF. The V call is TRBV29-1, the J call TRBJ2-2; 9 nucleotides match TRBD2. The CDR3 totals 15 residues. With V trimmed by 6 bases and J by 6 bases, 11 bases remained unmatched. Germline-derived CDR1 and CDR2 are SQVTM and ANQGSEA.

This chain uses TRBV19 with TRBJ1-4; D gene ambiguous. The V gene lost 3 bases and the J gene lost 8 bases, with 13 bases spanning the gap. Germline CDR1 is LNHDA and CDR2 is SQIVND (reference sequence). This CDR3 region has 14 residues. The CDR3: CASSIGTPREKLFF. The CDR3 coding sequence is TGTGCCAGTAGTATTGGTACCCCGAGGGAAAAACTGTTTTTT.

Only a few counts were recorded for this clonotype. The chain links TRBV6-4 to TRBJ2-2; 9 nucleotides line up with TRBD1. Germline V gives CDR1 MRHNA, CDR2 SNTAGT. The CDR3 covers 14 residues. With V trimmed by 3 bases and J by 4 bases, 0 bases remained unmatched. The CDR3: CASSEGQGTGELFF. In nucleotides, the CDR3 is TGTGCCAGCAGTGAGGGACAGGGCACCGGGGAGCTGTTTTTT.

The CDR3 bases are TGTGCCAGCGGGGTGGCGGTGGGGCCCCAGCATTTT. Amino acid sequence: CASGVAVGPQHF. The chain has TRBV2 and TRBJ1-5; D is undetermined. With 8 bases removed from V and 9 bases from J, the gap between germline ends came to 14 bases. The CDR3 covers 12 residues. Looked up from germline, CDR1 is SNHLY and CDR2 is FYNNEI.

The chain uses TRBV7-3 and TRBJ1-1; 8 nucleotides match TRBD1. The trim removed 4 bases at V and 1 base at J, leaving 8 bases unmatched. Germline V CDR1 and CDR2: SGHTA, FQGTGA. The CDR3 sequence is 16 residues long. The CDR3 region is CASSWGQAGGNTEAFF. The CDR3 coding sequence is TGTGCCAGCAGCTGGGGACAGGCAGGGGGGAACACTGAAGCTTTCTTT.

V gene TRBV20-1 combines with J gene TRBJ2-5, with D unresolved. This CDR3 has 12 residues. V was clipped by 5 bases and J by 5 bases, with 12 bases between them. CDR1 is DFQATT and CDR2 is SNEGSKA in the germline V gene (reference sequence). CDR3 loop: CSAPHHGETQYF. For the CDR3, the DNA is TGCAGTGCTCCCCATCACGGGGAGACCCAGTACTTC.

The chain joins TRBV6-1 to TRBJ2-7; weak D call: TRBD2 (6 bases). V was trimmed by 7 bases and J by 3 bases, leaving 19 bases between them. Germline V gene lookup returns CDR1 MNHNS and CDR2 SASEGT. The CDR3 has 15 amino acids. CDR3 DNA sequence: TGTGCCAGCACCTCTGCTGGCGGGACCTTCTACGAGCAGTACTTC. Amino acids: CASTSAGGTFYEQYF.

The rearrangement joins TRBV28 to TRBJ2-3; D not resolved. The CDR3 sequence is 11 residues long. Per germline, CDR1 MDHEN and CDR2 SYDVKM. V was cut by 3 bases and J by 5 bases, with 3 bases left in between. The CDR3 protein is CASSLLDTQYF. CDR3 DNA: TGTGCCAGCAGTTTGTTAGATACGCAGTATTTT. Complete variable domain (other parts from reference TRBV28 and TRBJ2-3): DVKVTQSSRYLVKRTGEKVFLECVQDMDHENMFWYRQDPGLGLRLIYFSYDVKMKEKGDIPEGYSVSREKKERFSLILESASTNQTSMYLCASSLLDTQYFGPGTRLTVL.

The chain combines TRBV6-5 with TRBJ2-5; weak D call: TRBD1 (6 bases). Germline lookup yields CDR1 MNHEY and CDR2 SVGAGI. The CDR3 sequence is 16 residues long. Trimming cost V 4 bases and J 4 bases, with 19 bases left between them. The CDR3 spells CASSLLGDRGGETQYF. CDR3 nucleotide sequence: TGTGCCAGCAGTTTACTCGGAGACAGAGGGGGAGAGACCCAGTACTTC.

V and J are TRBV6-2 or TRBV6-3 and TRBJ1-5, with 7 bases fitting TRBD1. The germline CDR1 and CDR2 sequences are MNHEY and SVGEGT. J lost 2 bases, V lost 6 bases, and 7 bases had no gene match. There are 15 residues in the CDR3. The CDR3 DNA reads as TGTGCCAGCAGGGTAACAGGGGAGGGCAATCAGCCCCAGCATTTT. This translates into CASRVTGEGNQPQHF.

This clonotype was seen more than once but under ten times. The rearrangement links TRBV11-2 to TRBJ2-2; 11 bases align to TRBD2. CDR1 and CDR2 from the germline V gene are SGHAT and FQNNGV. Unmatched junction bases numbered 6, after V lost 5 bases and J lost 1 base. This CDR3 has 17 residues. The DNA for the CDR3 is TGTGCCAGCAGCCCTCTTAGCGGGAGGGTGAACACCGGGGAGCTGTTTTTT. It yields the protein CASSPLSGRVNTGELFF.

The rearrangement uses TRBV6-4 and TRBJ2-1; 8 positions match TRBD2. Germline V gene sequence: CDR1 MRHNA, CDR2 SNTAGT. The CDR3 sequence is 16 residues long. V shed 7 bases and J 8 bases; nucleotides not matched to a gene: 16. The CDR3 DNA sequence: TGTGCCAGCAACTCGACGCCGGGAGGGCGGGAGGATGAGCAGTTCTTC. Amino acid sequence: CASNSTPGGREDEQFF.

This chain connects TRBV12-3 or TRBV12-4 to TRBJ1-6; D not certain. The V end was cut by 3 bases, the J end by 7 bases, with 7 bases between. The CDR3 totals 13 residues. The CDR3 DNA reads as TGTGCCAGCAGTTTTCAGAAGAATTCACCCCTCCACTTT. Its protein product is CASSFQKNSPLHF.

CDR3 bases: TGTGCCAGCAGCTTTAAAGCGGACCAAGAGACCCAGTACTTC. It specifies CASSFKADQETQYF. The chain uses TRBV7-2 and TRBJ2-5, with D possibly TRBD2 on 5 matching bases. The CDR3 spans 14 residues. V was pared by 3 bases and J by 0 bases, with 8 bases between. Per germline, CDR1 SGHTA and CDR2 FQGNSA.

The chain joins TRBV5-4 to TRBJ1-4; D remains ambiguous. With 1 base removed from V and 14 bases from J, the gap between germline ends came to 12 bases. The V gene's germline CDR1 is SGHNT and CDR2 YYREEE (reference sequence). The CDR3 sequence is 12 residues long. DNA of the CDR3: TGTGCCAGCAGCTTGCAGTCTGGGAGCCTGTTTTTT. This translates into CASSLQSGSLFF.

The chain uses TRBV5-1 and TRBJ2-3; D may be TRBD2 (5 bases). Germline assignment: CDR1 SGHRS and CDR2 YFSETQ. V was clipped by 0 bases and J by 8 bases, with 16 bases between them. The CDR3 is 15 amino acids. CDR3 DNA: TGCGCCAGCAGCTTGGTTGAGGCTAGAGGAGGTACGCAGTATTTT. It yields the protein CASSLVEARGGTQYF.

V usage is TRBV2 and J usage is TRBJ1-6; the D is unclear. This CDR3 has 13 residues. CDR1 is SNHLY and CDR2 is FYNNEI in the germline V gene. Trimming stripped 4 bases from V and 9 bases from J, with 10 bases between. The CDR3, as DNA: TGTGCCAGCAGTGTTGGCAGCGGTTCACCCCTCCACTTT. Translated: CASSVGSGSPLHF.

This clonotype was observed a few times. The chain combines TRBV23-1 with TRBJ2-3; TRBD1 is a possible D gene (6 bases). TRBV23-1 is flagged as an ORF with uncertain function. The V end was cut by 1 base, the J end by 2 bases, with 13 bases between. This CDR3 is built from 16 residues. CDR3 sequence: CASSQWGQENTDTQYF. CDR3 in DNA: TGCGCCAGCAGTCAATGGGGGCAGGAGAACACAGATACGCAGTATTTT.

This clonotype was found a few times. V usage is TRBV5-1 and J usage is TRBJ1-6; tentatively, D is TRBD1 (5 bases). Germline V CDR1 and CDR2: SGHRS, YFSETQ. V gave up 0 bases and J gave up 10 bases, with 17 bases separating them. This CDR3 is 16 amino acids long. The CDR3 region is CASSLAPRDLGSPLHF. The DNA for the CDR3 is TGCGCCAGCAGCTTGGCCCCCCGGGACCTTGGGTCACCCCTCCACTTT.

This clonotype has more than one count but fewer than ten. The chain uses TRBV15 and TRBJ2-1; 11 bases line up with TRBD2. The CDR3 spans 15 residues. Germline V lookup: CDR1 LNHNV, CDR2 YYDKDF (reference sequence). V lost 4 bases and J lost 5; bases outside the gene matches: 4. The CDR3 loop reads CATSKPGLADNEQFF. DNA for the CDR3: TGTGCCACCAGCAAACCGGGACTAGCGGACAATGAGCAGTTCTTC.